The rows below give T cell receptor beta chains drawn from one sample of a study of shared clonotypes between healthy human individuals. Generated by immunoSEQ multiplex PCR, the TCRdb table keeps only in-frame clones and is missing some. Found here are millions of clones, over 85% of them singletons; the top ten hold about 0.13%. Sample: naive CD4+ T cells sorted from blood. These receptors all stem from a man between 18 and 35 years old in good health. The CDR3 runs from the conserved cysteine through the conserved F or W. A D gene is named only where the DNA matches it firmly. Clone size, where shown, is once, few, many, or a class for clones that have expanded.

V gene,J gene,D gene,clone size,CDR3 protein,CDR3 DNA
TRBV28,TRBJ2-1,-,-,CASSLVGRYNEQFF,TGTGCCAGCAGCCTCGTTGGTCGATACAATGAGCAGTTCTTC
TRBV2,TRBJ1-6,-,once,CASLLRAGANSPLHF,TGTGCCAGCTTACTTAGGGCCGGGGCAAATTCACCCCTCCACTTT
TRBV9,TRBJ1-5,-,-,CASSGGPVYSNQPQHF,TGTGCCAGCAGTGGAGGGCCGGTATATAGCAATCAGCCCCAGCATTTT
TRBV18,TRBJ1-1,-,-,CASSGQGNTEAFF,TGTGCCAGCTCTGGGCAGGGGAACACTGAAGCTTTCTTT
TRBV2,TRBJ2-2,TRBD1,-,CASSTDRGPTGELFF,TGTGCCAGCAGTACCGACAGGGGCCCTACCGGGGAGCTGTTTTTT
TRBV10-3,TRBJ1-1,TRBD1,-,CAISESMSEGGDAAFF,TGTGCCATCAGTGAGTCGATGTCGGAAGGGGGCGATGCGGCTTTCTTT
TRBV7-3,TRBJ2-5,-,-,CASSLNAPGEGETQYF,TGTGCCAGCAGCTTAAATGCCCCCGGGGAAGGAGAGACCCAGTACTTC
TRBV7-3,TRBJ2-3,-,-,CASSLAYTDTQYF,TGTGCCAGCAGCTTGGCCTACACAGATACGCAGTATTTT
TRBV18,TRBJ1-1,-,-,CATLLMGREDTEAFF,TGTGCCACTCTCCTCATGGGCAGGGAGGACACTGAAGCTTTCTTT
TRBV7-9,TRBJ2-5,TRBD1,-,CASSLPGQGGETQYF,TGTGCCAGCAGCTTACCGGGACAGGGGGGAGAGACCCAGTACTTC
TRBV7-2,TRBJ1-2,-,-,CASSLEGFYGYTF,TGTGCCAGCAGCTTAGAGGGGTTCTATGGCTACACCTTC
TRBV7-9,TRBJ1-1,TRBD1,-,CASSLEGQANTEAFF,TGTGCCAGCAGCTTAGAGGGACAGGCGAACACTGAAGCTTTCTTT
TRBV5-1,TRBJ2-1,-,-,CASSFVGSSYNEQFF,TGCGCCAGCAGCTTCGTAGGGAGCTCCTACAATGAGCAGTTCTTC
TRBV6-1,TRBJ1-5,-,-,CASSEGGLQPQHF,TGTGCCAGCAGTGAAGGGGGGCTTCAGCCCCAGCATTTT
TRBV6-1,TRBJ2-7,-,-,CASSEVFSYEQYF,TGTGCCAGCAGTGAAGTTTTTTCCTACGAGCAGTACTTC
TRBV7-9,TRBJ2-1,-,-,CASSRDLGGNNEQFF,TGTGCCAGCAGCCGGGACCTTGGGGGCAACAATGAGCAGTTCTTC
TRBV9,TRBJ2-2,-,-,CASSVAQNTGELFF,TGTGCCAGCAGCGTAGCCCAGAACACCGGGGAGCTGTTTTTT
TRBV7-9,TRBJ2-7,TRBD2,-,CASNKAGTSGSYEQYF,TGTGCCAGCAACAAAGCCGGGACTAGCGGGAGCTACGAGCAGTACTTC
TRBV11-2,TRBJ1-1,TRBD1,-,CASSPGTGGTEAFF,TGTGCCAGCAGCCCCGGGACAGGGGGCACTGAAGCTTTCTTT
TRBV18,TRBJ1-5,-,-,CASSAVGGGNQPQHF,TGTGCCAGCTCTGCGGTGGGGGGAGGCAATCAGCCCCAGCATTTT
TRBV18,TRBJ2-5,-,-,CASSVRGQETQYF,TGTGCCAGCTCTGTGAGAGGCCAAGAGACCCAGTACTTC
TRBV6-1,TRBJ1-3,TRBD1,once,CASSGDSPGNTIYF,TGTGCCAGCAGTGGGGACAGTCCAGGAAACACCATATATTTT
TRBV4-1,TRBJ2-3,-,once,CASSQDPSGGTRDTQYF,TGCGCCAGCAGCCAGGATCCCTCCGGAGGAACACGAGATACGCAGTATTTT
TRBV5-6,TRBJ2-7,-,-,CASSPPGYYEQYF,TGTGCCAGCAGCCCCCCGGGTTACTACGAGCAGTACTTC
TRBV6-4,TRBJ2-4,-,-,CASSDSREIAKNIQYF,TGTGCCAGCAGTGACTCCCGGGAGATAGCCAAAAACATTCAGTACTTC
TRBV4-2,TRBJ2-2,-,-,CASSQEEWLATGELFF,TGTGCCAGCAGCCAAGAGGAGTGGCTAGCTACCGGGGAGCTGTTTTTT
TRBV6-5,TRBJ1-5,-,-,CASAGGSWQPQHF,TGTGCCAGCGCAGGAGGGAGTTGGCAGCCCCAGCATTTT